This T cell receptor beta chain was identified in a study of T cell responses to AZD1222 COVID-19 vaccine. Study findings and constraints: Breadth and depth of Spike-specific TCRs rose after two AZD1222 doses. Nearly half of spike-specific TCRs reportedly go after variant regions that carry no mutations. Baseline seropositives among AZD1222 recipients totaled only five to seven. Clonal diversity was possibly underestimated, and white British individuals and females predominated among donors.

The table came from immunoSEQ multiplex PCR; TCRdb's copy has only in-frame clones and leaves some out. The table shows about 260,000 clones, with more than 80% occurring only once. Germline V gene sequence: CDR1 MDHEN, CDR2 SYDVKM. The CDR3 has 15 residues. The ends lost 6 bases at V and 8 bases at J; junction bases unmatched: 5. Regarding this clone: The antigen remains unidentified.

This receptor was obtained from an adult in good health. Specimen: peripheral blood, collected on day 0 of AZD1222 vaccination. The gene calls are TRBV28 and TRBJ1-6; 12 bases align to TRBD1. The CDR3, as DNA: TGTGCCAGCAGGACGGGACAGGGGGCCTATTCACCCCTCCACTTT. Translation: CASRTGQGAYSPLHF. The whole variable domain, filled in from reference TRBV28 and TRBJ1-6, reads DVKVTQSSRYLVKRTGEKVFLECVQDMDHENMFWYRQDPGLGLRLIYFSYDVKMKEKGDIPEGYSVSREKKERFSLILESASTNQTSMYLCASRTGQGAYSPLHFGNGTRLTVT.